The clone carrying this TCR beta chain occurred once. The antigen remains undetermined. Sequencing was performed with immunoSEQ multiplex PCR; in TCRdb, only in-frame clones are kept and a portion is missing. Of around 120,000 clones listed, about 67% are singletons. The source of the sample is a study of shared clonotypes between healthy human individuals. Study-wide results and caveats: For naive CD4 cells, 5% to 6.5% of clonotypes were shared across a handful of donors. Despite large depth, rarefaction showed incomplete sorted-subset sequencing. Non-shared clonotypes had lower generation probabilities than those shared by all four donors.

Healthy HIV-negative adults without recent acute infections or vaccinations served as donors. This clonotype originated in a woman in her twenties or thirties in good health. The sequencing sample was made of memory CD8+ T cells sorted from blood. Subset of the sample: CD45RO+ cells pooled with CCR7-negative TemRA cells.

The CDR3 is CASSRPGPTNYGYTF. The CDR3 coding sequence is TGTGCCAGCAGCCGCCCCGGCCCTACTAACTATGGCTACACCTTC. The J gene is TRBJ1-2, the V gene TRBV28, with D unclear. The V end was cut by 6 bases, the J end by 0 bases, with 14 bases between. Germline V gene data show CDR1 as MDHEN and CDR2 as SYDVKM. The CDR3 consists of 15 residues.